The 25 T cell receptor beta chains below come from one sample, sequenced in a study of response to subunit inactivated influenza vaccine. In TCRdb, the RT-PCR reads were re-called with MiXCR into one record per CDR3 protein. The sample records hundreds of thousands of distinct CDR3 sequences, about 8% being singletons. Sequences were derived from PBMCs from blood, sampled 23 months after vaccination. The origin of the receptors is a man aged 45 to 70 who received an inactivated influenza vaccine.

This clonotype turned up a few times. The chain couples TRBV7-6 to TRBJ2-7, with 12 bases matching TRBD2. Germline trimming cut 1 base from V and 2 bases from J; bases unmatched to any gene: 9. Germline V gives CDR1 SGHVS, CDR2 FNYEAQ. The length of the CDR3 is 18 residues. CDR3 in DNA: TGTGCCAGCAGCTTAGGTCTAGCGGGAGGGCCAGTACCCTACGAGCAGTACTTC. It is translated as CASSLGLAGGPVPYEQYF. The full variable domain, its missing parts supplied by reference TRBV7-6 and TRBJ2-7, is GAGVSQSPRYKVTKRGQDVALRCDPISGHVSLYWYRQALGQGPEFLTYFNYEAQQDKSGLPNDRFSAERPEGSISTLTIQRTEQRDSAMYRCASSLGLAGGPVPYEQYFGPGTRLTVT.

This clonotype was observed a few times. The CDR3 bases are TGCAGTGCTAGAGTGGGAAACAGGAGGTCTAACTCACCCCTCCACTTT. Encoded protein: CSARVGNRRSNSPLHF. The chain links TRBV20-1 to TRBJ1-6; TRBD1 might be the D (5 bases). Germline assignment: CDR1 DFQATT and CDR2 SNEGSKA (reference sequence). The germline V and J ends were trimmed by 1 base and 10 bases, with 20 bases remaining between them. CDR3 length: 16 residues.

The V call is TRBV9, the J call TRBJ1-1, with D unresolved. Trimming pared 4 bases from V and 7 bases from J, leaving 17 bases between. CDR1 is SGDLS, CDR2 YYNGEE, per germline. The CDR3 length is 14 residues. The CDR3 DNA reads TGTGCCAGCAGCCCGTTCCCAGAGTTTAATGAAGCTTTCTTT. Translated: CASSPFPEFNEAFF.

The chain has TRBV20-1 and TRBJ2-7; the match to TRBD2 covers 9 bases. Germline CDR1 DFQATT, CDR2 SNEGSKA (reference sequence). J was trimmed by 2 bases and V by 3 bases; bases with no gene match: 8. The CDR3 contains 15 residues. The CDR3 protein is CSASGLAGPTYEQYF. The DNA of the CDR3 is TGCAGTGCTAGCGGCCTAGCGGGGCCGACCTACGAGCAGTACTTC.

This clonotype was seen only a few times. The chain couples TRBV27 to TRBJ2-5; D possibly corresponds to TRBD2 (5 bases). The CDR3 has 14 residues. V lost 0 bases, J lost 5 bases, and 10 bases lay in between. Germline assignment: CDR1 MNHEY and CDR2 SMNVEV (reference sequence). In DNA form, the CDR3 reads TGTGCCAGCAGTTTATCGATGGACTGGGAGACCCAGTACTTC. This sequence encodes CASSLSMDWETQYF.

This clonotype was picked up many times. The rearrangement joins TRBV5-1 to TRBJ2-3, with 9 bases lining up with TRBD2. V gave up 4 bases and J gave up 4 bases; unmatched junction bases: 7. CDR1 is SGHRS and CDR2 is YFSETQ in the germline V gene. This CDR3 region has 15 residues. The CDR3, as DNA: TGCGCCAGCAGCATGGGACTAGCAGGACCAGATACGCAGTATTTT. Amino acid sequence: CASSMGLAGPDTQYF.

The chain is built from TRBV7-2 and TRBJ2-4; D is uncertain. CDR3 length: 12 amino acids. The germline gives CDR1 SGHTA, CDR2 FQGNSA. With 8 bases removed from V and 8 bases from J, the gap between germline ends came to 13 bases. The CDR3 reads CASAATTHIQYF. In DNA, the CDR3 is TGTGCCAGCGCTGCAACCACCCACATTCAGTACTTC.

This clonotype was recorded at least ten times. This chain connects TRBV12-3 or TRBV12-4 to TRBJ2-4, with D tentatively TRBD1 (6 bases). This CDR3 spans 15 amino acids. V was trimmed by 5 bases and J by 9 bases, leaving 20 bases between them. CDR3 loop: CASSPRQTGKGIQYF. The DNA of the CDR3 is TGTGCCAGCAGTCCCAGACAAACAGGGAAAGGCATTCAGTACTTC.

This clonotype was detected a few times. The rearrangement joins TRBV7-6 to TRBJ2-5; 9 bases line up with TRBD1. After removal of 1 base from V and 5 bases from J, the junction contained 11 bases not matched to a gene. From germline, CDR1 is SGHVS and CDR2 FNYEAQ. This CDR3 is 17 amino acids long. The CDR3 sequence: CASSLDGTGFAGETQYF. The CDR3 nucleotides are TGTGCCAGCAGCTTAGACGGGACAGGGTTTGCCGGGGAGACCCAGTACTTC.

This clonotype was seen more than once but under ten times. The J gene is TRBJ2-3, the V gene TRBV24-1; D unresolved. Looked up from germline, CDR1 is KGHDR and CDR2 is SFDVKD. Trimming pared 3 bases from V and 0 bases from J, leaving 12 bases between. CDR3 length equals 16 residues. The CDR3 here is CATSDPVSASTDTQYF. The CDR3 DNA is TGTGCCACCAGTGATCCGGTGTCGGCGAGCACAGATACGCAGTATTTT.

This chain connects TRBV12-3 or TRBV12-4 to TRBJ2-3; D may match TRBD1 or TRBD2 (5 bases each). Trimming pared 3 bases from V and 0 bases from J, leaving 10 bases between. This CDR3 region has 15 residues. For the CDR3, the DNA is TGTGCCAGCAGTTTTGGGGGATCTAGCACAGATACGCAGTATTTT. As protein: CASSFGGSSTDTQYF.

This clonotype appeared many times. The rearrangement joins TRBV5-1 to TRBJ1-3; D not resolved. V was clipped by 0 bases and J by 1 base, with 8 bases between them. Germline CDR1 and CDR2: SGHRS and YFSETQ. The CDR3 consists of 15 residues. CDR3 residues: CASSLAVGSGNTIYF. The CDR3 DNA follows: TGCGCCAGCAGCTTGGCCGTCGGGTCTGGAAACACCATATATTTT.

This clonotype was recorded a few times. The rearrangement links TRBV4-3 to TRBJ2-5; unclear D gene. Germline CDR1 reads LGHNA; CDR2 reads YSLEER. This CDR3 is 14 amino acids long. V was trimmed by 5 bases and J by 4 bases, leaving 14 bases between them. Here the CDR3 DNA reads TGCGCCAGCAGCGGTTCCGGGTTTGGAGAGACCCAGTACTTC. Its protein is CASSGSGFGETQYF.

This clonotype appeared a few times. The chain joins TRBV7-8 to TRBJ1-5, with 7 bases identical to TRBD1. The germline V gene has CDR1 SGHVS and CDR2 FQNEAQ. J lost 0 bases, V lost 5 bases, and 10 bases had no gene match. The CDR3 runs to 17 residues. In nucleotides, the CDR3 is TGTGCCAGCAGCCCCTTGGCAGGGGACAGTAGCAATCAGCCCCAGCATTTT. As protein: CASSPLAGDSSNQPQHF.

This clonotype was recorded a few times. The CDR3 region has the DNA TGCAGTGCCTTAAGGGGGGGCTATAATTCACCCCTCCACTTT. As protein: CSALRGGYNSPLHF. This chain links TRBV20-1 with TRBJ1-6; D perhaps matches TRBD1 (6 bases). The germline CDR1 and CDR2 sequences are DFQATT and SNEGSKA (reference sequence). The V end was cut by 6 bases, the J end by 3 bases, with 12 bases between. This CDR3 comprises 14 residues.

At least ten counts were recorded for this clonotype. This chain links TRBV20-1 with TRBJ1-1; D uncertain. The ends were cut back, 0 bases at V and 0 bases at J, with 8 bases in the middle. The CDR3 contains 14 residues. Germline V gene sequence: CDR1 DFQATT, CDR2 SNEGSKA (reference sequence). The CDR3 DNA reads TGCAGTGCTAGAGATATAGGGCTGAACACTGAAGCTTTCTTT. This gives the protein CSARDIGLNTEAFF.

V gene TRBV5-1 combines with J gene TRBJ2-3; 9 nucleotides match TRBD1. The V segment lost 0 bases and the J segment 0 bases; nucleotides outside the gene matches: 2. Germline CDR1 and CDR2: SGHRS and YFSETQ. The CDR3 has 16 amino acids. The CDR3 nucleotides read TGCGCCAGCAGCTTGGCCGGGACAGGGAGCACAGATACGCAGTATTTT. Its protein is CASSLAGTGSTDTQYF.

This clonotype was detected many times. The genes are TRBV7-2 and TRBJ1-1; D may be TRBD1 (5 bases). V lost 8 bases and J lost 6, with 13 bases in between. The length of the CDR3 is 12 residues. Germline V gene sequence: CDR1 SGHTA, CDR2 FQGNSA. CDR3 loop: CASAPRGPEAFF. CDR3 coding DNA: TGTGCCAGCGCGCCCCGGGGCCCTGAAGCTTTCTTT. Full variable domain (remainder filled in from reference TRBV7-2 and TRBJ1-1): GAGVSQSPSNKVTEKGKDVELRCDPISGHTALYWYRQSLGQGLEFLIYFQGNSAPDKSGLPSDRFSAERTGGSVSTLTIQRTQQEDSAVYLCASAPRGPEAFFGQGTRLTVV.

This CDR3 is CASSFARSSGNTIYF. In nucleotides, the CDR3 is TGTGCCAGCAGCTTCGCACGATCCTCTGGAAACACCATATATTTT. The chain combines TRBV7-2 with TRBJ1-3; D is undetermined. The germline CDR1 and CDR2 sequences are SGHTA and FQGNSA. V lost 3 bases to trimming and J lost 0 bases, with 9 bases between them. The CDR3 has 15 amino acids.

In its sample, this clonotype was seen many times. The chain carries TRBV5-1 and TRBJ1-5, with 7 bases fitting TRBD1. CDR3 length equals 17 residues. Per germline, CDR1 SGHRS and CDR2 YFSETQ. With 0 bases clipped from V and 6 bases from J, the junction kept 12 bases outside the gene matches. CDR3 region: CASSLGDLGGATQPQHF. The CDR3, as DNA: TGCGCCAGCAGCTTGGGGGATTTAGGGGGCGCAACTCAGCCCCAGCATTTT.

The rearrangement links TRBV29-1 to TRBJ2-5; 8 nucleotides match TRBD1. The CDR3 length is 13 residues. The germline CDR1 and CDR2 sequences are SQVTM and ANQGSEA. Unmatched junction bases numbered 8, after V lost 6 bases and J lost 5 bases. CDR3 coding DNA: TGCAGCGTCCGGGGGACAGGCGGGGAGACCCAGTACTTC. It translates to CSVRGTGGETQYF.

The V gene is TRBV6-5, the J gene TRBJ2-7, with TRBD1 identical over 7 bases. CDR3 size: 17 residues. Losses at the gene ends were 0 bases for V and 1 base for J; bases not matched to a gene: 9. CDR1 is MNHEY, CDR2 SVGAGI, per germline. This CDR3 is CASSYSDRGQWSYEQYF. In DNA, the CDR3 is TGTGCCAGCAGTTACTCCGATCGGGGACAGTGGTCCTACGAGCAGTACTTC.

The V and J genes are TRBV18 and TRBJ1-1; D uncertain. This CDR3 region has 16 residues. Germline V gene data show CDR1 as KGHSH and CDR2 as LQKENI. The V and J ends lost 3 bases and 1 base respectively, with 15 bases between them. CDR3 amino acids: CASSPTKLGSNTEAFF. CDR3 bases: TGTGCCAGCTCACCCACGAAACTGGGATCGAACACTGAAGCTTTCTTT.

Only a few counts were recorded for this clonotype. The chain couples TRBV9 to TRBJ2-7, with D possibly TRBD2 on 5 matching bases. The CDR3 covers 13 residues. Germline V gives CDR1 SGDLS, CDR2 YYNGEE. V lost 3 bases, J lost 7 bases, and 14 bases lay in between. The CDR3 sequence is CASSAEGAREQYF. Written as DNA, the CDR3 is TGTGCCAGCAGCGCAGAGGGTGCGAGAGAGCAGTACTTC.

This clonotype was recorded at least ten times. This rearrangement joins TRBV9 to TRBJ2-1; TRBD1 matches 7 bases. The CDR3 sequence is 15 residues long. V gave up 4 bases and J gave up 5 bases; unmatched junction bases: 9. In germline, CDR1 is SGDLS, CDR2 YYNGEE. CDR3: CASSLRTGPNNEQFF. CDR3 sequence (DNA): TGTGCCAGCAGCCTCAGGACAGGTCCCAACAATGAGCAGTTCTTC.